This T cell receptor beta chain was identified in a study of blood T cell repertoires in COVID-19. Authors' methods: Amplification of reference gene primers was used by the study to estimate nucleated cell counts. Only in-frame clones appear in the TCRdb table, and some are missing; sequencing was by immunoSEQ multiplex PCR. V, J and clone size were drawn from that table, and D and trimming were deduced from the DNA. The sample contains approximately 150,000 clones, around 85% of which appear only once. The CDR3 covers 17 residues. The junction had 10 bases not matched to a gene; V was cut back by 4 bases and J by 7 bases. The V gene's germline CDR1 is SGHTA and CDR2 FQGNSA.

The chain recombines TRBV7-2 with TRBJ2-3; 14 nucleotides align to TRBD2. Sequencing used peripheral blood. The receptor was derived from a man aged 55 to 69 with active or convalescent COVID-19. The CDR3 nucleotides are TGTGCCAGCAGCTCAGGGACTAGCGGGAGCTCACGCTATACGCAGTATTTT. It codes for CASSSGTSGSSRYTQYF.